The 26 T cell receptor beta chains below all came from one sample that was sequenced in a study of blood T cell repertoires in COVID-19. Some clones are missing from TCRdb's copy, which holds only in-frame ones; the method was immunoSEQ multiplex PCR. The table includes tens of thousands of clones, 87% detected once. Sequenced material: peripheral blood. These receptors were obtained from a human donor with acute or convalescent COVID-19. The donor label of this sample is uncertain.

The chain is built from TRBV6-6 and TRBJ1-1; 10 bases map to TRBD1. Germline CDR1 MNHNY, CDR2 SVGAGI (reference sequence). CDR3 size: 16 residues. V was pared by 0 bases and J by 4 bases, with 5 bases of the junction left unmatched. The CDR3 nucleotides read TGTGCCAGCAGTTACTCCCCGACAGGGGGCGGCACTGAAGCTTTCTTT. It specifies CASSYSPTGGGTEAFF.

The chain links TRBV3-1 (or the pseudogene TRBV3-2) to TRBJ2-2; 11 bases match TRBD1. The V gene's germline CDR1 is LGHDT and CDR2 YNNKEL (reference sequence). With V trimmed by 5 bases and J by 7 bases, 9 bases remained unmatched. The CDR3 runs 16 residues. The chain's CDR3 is CASSSRTGGINGELFF. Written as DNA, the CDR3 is TGTGCCAGCAGCTCCCGGACAGGGGGCATCAACGGGGAGCTGTTTTTT.

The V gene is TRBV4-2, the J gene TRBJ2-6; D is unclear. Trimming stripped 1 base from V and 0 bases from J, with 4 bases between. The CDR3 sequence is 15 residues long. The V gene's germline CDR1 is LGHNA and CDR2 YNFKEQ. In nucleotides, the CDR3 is TGTGCCAGCAGCCAAGCAGGCTCTGGGGCCAACGTCCTGACTTTC. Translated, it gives CASSQAGSGANVLTF.

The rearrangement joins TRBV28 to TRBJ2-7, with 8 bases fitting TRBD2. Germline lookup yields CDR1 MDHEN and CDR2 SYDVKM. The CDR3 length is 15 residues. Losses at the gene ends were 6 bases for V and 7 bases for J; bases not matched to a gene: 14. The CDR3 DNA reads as TGTGCCAGCAGCCTCAGCGGGGGCCGACCTACAGAGCAGTACTTC. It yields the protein CASSLSGGRPTEQYF.

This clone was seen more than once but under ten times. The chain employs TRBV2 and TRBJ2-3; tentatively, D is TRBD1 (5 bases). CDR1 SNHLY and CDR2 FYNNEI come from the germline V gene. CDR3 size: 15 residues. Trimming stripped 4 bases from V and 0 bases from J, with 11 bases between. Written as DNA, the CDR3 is TGTGCCAGCAGTGTGGTACAGGCTAGCACAGATACGCAGTATTTT. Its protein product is CASSVVQASTDTQYF.

DNA for the CDR3: TGTGCCAGCAGCTTAGGACAGGCGCGAGGGGCCAACGTCCTGACTTTC. Its translation is CASSLGQARGANVLTF. This chain links TRBV7-7 with TRBJ2-6, with D possibly being TRBD1 (6 bases). V was shortened by 1 base and J by 4 bases, with 11 bases between the two germline ends. Germline CDR1 is SSHAT and CDR2 is FNYEAQ (reference sequence). CDR3 length: 16 residues.

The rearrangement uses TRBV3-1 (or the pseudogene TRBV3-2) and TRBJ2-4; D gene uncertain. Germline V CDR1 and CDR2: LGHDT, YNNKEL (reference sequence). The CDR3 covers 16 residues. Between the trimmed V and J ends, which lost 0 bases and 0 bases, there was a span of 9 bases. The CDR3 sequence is CASSQEVVLAKNIQYF. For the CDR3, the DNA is TGTGCCAGCAGCCAAGAAGTTGTACTAGCCAAAAACATTCAGTACTTC.

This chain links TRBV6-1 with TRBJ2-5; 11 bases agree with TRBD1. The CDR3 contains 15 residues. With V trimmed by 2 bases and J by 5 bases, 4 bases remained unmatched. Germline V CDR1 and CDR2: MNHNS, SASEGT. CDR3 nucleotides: TGTGCCAGCAGTGAATGGACAGGGGGCTTGGAGACCCAGTACTTC. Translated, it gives CASSEWTGGLETQYF.

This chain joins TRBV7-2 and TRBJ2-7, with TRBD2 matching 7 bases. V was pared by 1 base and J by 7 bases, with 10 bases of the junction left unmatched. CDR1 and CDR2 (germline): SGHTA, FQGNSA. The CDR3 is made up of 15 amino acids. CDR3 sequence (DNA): TGTGCCAGCAGCTTAGATGGGGACTATGACCTAGAGCAGTACTTC. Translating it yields CASSLDGDYDLEQYF.

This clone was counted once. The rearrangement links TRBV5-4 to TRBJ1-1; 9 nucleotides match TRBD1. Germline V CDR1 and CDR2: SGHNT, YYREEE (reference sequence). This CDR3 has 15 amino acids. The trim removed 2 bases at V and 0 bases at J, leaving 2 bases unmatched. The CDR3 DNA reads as TGTGCCAGCAGCTTTACAGGGGGCATGAACACTGAAGCTTTCTTT. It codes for CASSFTGGMNTEAFF.

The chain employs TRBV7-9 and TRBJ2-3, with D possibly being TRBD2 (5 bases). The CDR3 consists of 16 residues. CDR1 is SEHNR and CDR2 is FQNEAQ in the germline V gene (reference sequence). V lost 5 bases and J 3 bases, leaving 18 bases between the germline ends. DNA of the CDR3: TGTGCCAGCAGCCCCGGACTGTCCGTGGGAACAGATACGCAGTATTTT. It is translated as CASSPGLSVGTDTQYF.

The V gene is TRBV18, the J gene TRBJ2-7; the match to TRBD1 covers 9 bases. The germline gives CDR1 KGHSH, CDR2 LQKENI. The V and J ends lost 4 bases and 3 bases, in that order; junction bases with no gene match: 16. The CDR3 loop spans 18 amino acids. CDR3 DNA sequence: TGTGCCAGCTCACGGGGACAGGGATTAACTAGTACCTTCTACGAGCAGTACTTC. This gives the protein CASSRGQGLTSTFYEQYF. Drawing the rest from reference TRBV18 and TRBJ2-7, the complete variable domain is NAGVMQNPRHLVRRRGQEARLRCSPMKGHSHVYWYRQLPEEGLKFMVYLQKENIIDESGMPKERFSAEFPKEGPSILRIQQVVRGDSAAYFCASSRGQGLTSTFYEQYFGPGTRLTVT.

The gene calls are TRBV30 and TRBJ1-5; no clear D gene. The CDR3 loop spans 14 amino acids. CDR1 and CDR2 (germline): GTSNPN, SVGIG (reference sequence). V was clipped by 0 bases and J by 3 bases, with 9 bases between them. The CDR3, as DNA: TGTGCCTGGAGTGTAACCAGTACCAATCAGCCCCAGCATTTT. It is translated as CAWSVTSTNQPQHF.

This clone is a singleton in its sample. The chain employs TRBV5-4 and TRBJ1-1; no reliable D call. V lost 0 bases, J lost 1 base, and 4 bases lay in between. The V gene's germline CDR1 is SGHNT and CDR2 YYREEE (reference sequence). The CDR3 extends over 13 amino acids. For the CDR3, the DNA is TGTGCCAGCAGCTTGGGAGCGAACACTGAAGCTTTCTTT. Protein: CASSLGANTEAFF.

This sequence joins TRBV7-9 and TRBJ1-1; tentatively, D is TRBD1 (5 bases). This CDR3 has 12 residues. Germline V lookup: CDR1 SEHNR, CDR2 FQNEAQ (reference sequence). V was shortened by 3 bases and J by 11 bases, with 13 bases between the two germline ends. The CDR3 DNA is TGTGCCAGCAGCTTCGGTCAGGGTCGGGCTTTCTTT. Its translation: CASSFGQGRAFF.

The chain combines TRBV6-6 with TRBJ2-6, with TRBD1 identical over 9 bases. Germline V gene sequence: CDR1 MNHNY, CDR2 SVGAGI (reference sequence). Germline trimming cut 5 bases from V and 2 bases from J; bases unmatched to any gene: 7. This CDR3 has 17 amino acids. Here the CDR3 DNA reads TGTGCCAGCAGTCCTAGAACAGGGGGCGCTGGGGCCAACGTCCTGACTTTC. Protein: CASSPRTGGAGANVLTF.

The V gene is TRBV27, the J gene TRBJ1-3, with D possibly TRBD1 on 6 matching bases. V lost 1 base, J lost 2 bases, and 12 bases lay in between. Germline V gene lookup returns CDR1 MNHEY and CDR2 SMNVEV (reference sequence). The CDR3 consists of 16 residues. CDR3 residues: CASSLFGGGPGNTIYF. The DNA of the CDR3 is TGTGCCAGCAGTTTATTCGGGGGGGGCCCTGGAAACACCATATATTTT.

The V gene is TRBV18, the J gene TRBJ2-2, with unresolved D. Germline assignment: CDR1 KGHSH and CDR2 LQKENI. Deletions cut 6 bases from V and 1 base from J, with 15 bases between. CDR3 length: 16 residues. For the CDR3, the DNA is TGTGCCAGCTCGCCAGACGACTTGCGGAACACCGGGGAGCTGTTTTTT. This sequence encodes CASSPDDLRNTGELFF.

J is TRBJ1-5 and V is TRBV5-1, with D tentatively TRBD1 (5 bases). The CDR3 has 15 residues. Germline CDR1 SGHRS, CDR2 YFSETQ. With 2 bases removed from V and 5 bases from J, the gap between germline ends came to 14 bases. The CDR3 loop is CASSFWWGGDQPQHF. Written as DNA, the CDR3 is TGCGCCAGCAGCTTTTGGTGGGGAGGGGATCAGCCCCAGCATTTT. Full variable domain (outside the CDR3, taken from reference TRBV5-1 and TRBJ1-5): KAGVTQTPRYLIKTRGQQVTLSCSPISGHRSVSWYQQTPGQGLQFLFEYFSETQRNKGNFPGRFSGRQFSNSRSEMNVSTLELGDSALYLCASSFWWGGDQPQHFGDGTRLSIL.

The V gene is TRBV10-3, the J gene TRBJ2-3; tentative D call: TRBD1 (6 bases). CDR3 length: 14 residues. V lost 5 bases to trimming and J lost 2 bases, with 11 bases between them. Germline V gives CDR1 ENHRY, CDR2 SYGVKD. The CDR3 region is CAISSQGSTDTQYF. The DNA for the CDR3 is TGTGCCATCAGTTCTCAGGGGTCCACAGATACGCAGTATTTT.

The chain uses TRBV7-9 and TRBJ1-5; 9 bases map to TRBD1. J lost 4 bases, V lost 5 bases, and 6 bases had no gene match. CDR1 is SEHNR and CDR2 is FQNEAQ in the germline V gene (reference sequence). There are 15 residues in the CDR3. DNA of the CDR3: TGTGCCAGCAGCCAGGGACAGGGAAATAATCAGCCCCAGCATTTT. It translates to CASSQGQGNNQPQHF.

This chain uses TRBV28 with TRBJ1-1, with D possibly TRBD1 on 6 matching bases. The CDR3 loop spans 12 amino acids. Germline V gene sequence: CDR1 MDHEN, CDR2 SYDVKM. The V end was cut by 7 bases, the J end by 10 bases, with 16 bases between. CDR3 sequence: CASNLRGLVAFF. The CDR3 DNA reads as TGTGCCAGCAATCTTAGGGGGTTAGTAGCTTTCTTT.

CDR3 in amino acids: CASTPTPAGVFSSYNEQFF. The CDR3 DNA sequence: TGTGCCAGCACCCCGACGCCAGCGGGGGTTTTTAGCTCCTACAATGAGCAGTTCTTC. The V and J genes are TRBV6-2 or TRBV6-3 and TRBJ2-1, with 8 bases matching TRBD2. Germline CDR1 and CDR2: MNHEY and SVGEGT. Losses at the gene ends were 7 bases for V and 0 bases for J; bases not matched to a gene: 17. The CDR3 covers 19 residues.

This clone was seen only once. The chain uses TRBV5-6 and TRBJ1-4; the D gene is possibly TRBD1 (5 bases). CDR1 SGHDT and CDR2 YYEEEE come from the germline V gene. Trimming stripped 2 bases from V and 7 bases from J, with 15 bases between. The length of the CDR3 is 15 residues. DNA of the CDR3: TGTGCCAGCAGCTTCGGCGGGGCTCCTTTTGAAAAACTGTTTTTT. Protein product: CASSFGGAPFEKLFF.

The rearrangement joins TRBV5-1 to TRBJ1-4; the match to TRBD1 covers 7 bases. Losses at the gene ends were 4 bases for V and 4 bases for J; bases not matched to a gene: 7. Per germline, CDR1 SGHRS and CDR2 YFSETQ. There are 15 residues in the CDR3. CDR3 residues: CASSLDRAGNEKLFF. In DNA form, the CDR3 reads TGCGCCAGCAGCCTAGACAGGGCTGGTAATGAAAAACTGTTTTTT.

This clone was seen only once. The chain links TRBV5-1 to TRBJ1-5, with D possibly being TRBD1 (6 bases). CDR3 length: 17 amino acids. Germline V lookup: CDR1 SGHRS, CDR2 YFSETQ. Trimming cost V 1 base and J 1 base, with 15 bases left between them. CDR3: CASSLTPQGSSNQPQHF. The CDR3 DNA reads TGCGCCAGCAGCTTGACCCCACAGGGTTCGAGCAATCAGCCCCAGCATTTT.